The rows below give T cell receptor beta chains drawn from one sample of a study of regulatory T cells in long-lasting Graves disease. MiXCR, applied by TCRdb to the multiplex PCR reads, yields one record per CDR3 protein. The sample yields roughly 560,000 distinct CDR3 sequences, more than 15% seen once. These data also formed part of another study, on T cells in Graves' hyperthyroidism and ophthalmopathy.

Sequencing was performed on peripheral blood mononuclear cells (PBMCs), taken at new diagnosis, from a patient treated with antithyroid drugs. The receptor source for this set is a woman aged 35-65 years with Graves disease. CDR3s include the opening cysteine and the closing phenylalanine or tryptophan. D genes are given only for firm matches. Only part of the rows carry a size: once, few, many, or a class if the clone is expanded.

CASSPNLRTGNTEAFF	TGTGCCAGCAGCCCGAACCTTCGGACAGGGAACACTGAAGCTTTCTTT	TRBD1	TRBV5-4	TRBJ1-1	NA
CSGLTDTDTQYF	TGCAGCGGTTTGACAGACACAGATACGCAGTATTTT	NA	TRBV29-1	TRBJ2-3	NA
CASSLPGLAALGEQFF	TGTGCCAGCAGTCTCCCGGGACTAGCGGCCCTAGGGGAGCAGTTCTTC	TRBD2	TRBV12-3/TRBV12-4	TRBJ2-1	many
CASCPGQGNLGTQYF	TGCGCCAGTTGTCCGGGACAGGGGAACCTGGGGACCCAGTACTTC	TRBD1	TRBV10-2	TRBJ2-5	once
CASSLSGEGRNEQFF	TGTGCCAGCAGCCTTAGCGGGGAGGGCCGGAATGAGCAGTTCTTC	TRBD2	TRBV3-1	TRBJ2-1	many
CASSPDREGTGELFF	TGCGCCAGCAGCCCTGACAGGGAAGGGACCGGGGAGCTGTTTTTT	TRBD1	TRBV5-1	TRBJ2-2	NA
CASSPFPDRSQNIQYF	TGTGCCAGTAGCCCCTTCCCGGACAGAAGCCAAAACATTCAGTACTTC	NA	TRBV19	TRBJ2-4	NA
CASATETWGYNEQFF	TGTGCCAGCGCAACCGAGACTTGGGGCTACAATGAGCAGTTCTTC	NA	TRBV6-1	TRBJ2-1	NA
CASSRSGGAIGEQFF	TGTGCCAGCAGCCGTAGCGGGGGGGCCATCGGTGAGCAGTTCTTC	TRBD2	TRBV12-3/TRBV12-4	TRBJ2-1	many
CASSLDGNSPLHF	TGCGCCAGCAGCTTGGATGGGAATTCACCCCTCCACTTT	NA	TRBV5-1	TRBJ1-6	many
CASSLTGNSNQPQHF	TGTGCCAGCAGCTTAACGGGGAATAGCAATCAGCCCCAGCATTTT	NA	TRBV5-1	TRBJ1-5	many
CASSSSPLGPQHF	TGTGCCAGCAGCTCCTCACCTCTGGGGCCCCAGCATTTT	NA	TRBV7-2	TRBJ1-5	NA
CSARGTGTSYEQYF	TGCAGTGCTAGAGGGACAGGGACTTCCTACGAGCAGTACTTC	TRBD1	TRBV20-1	TRBJ2-7	many
CASSDRTGVGYTF	TGTGCCAGCAGTGATCGGACAGGGGTTGGCTACACCTTC	TRBD1	TRBV2	TRBJ1-2	many
CASSAQGVLAYEQYF	TGTGCCAGCAGTGCCCAGGGGGTACTGGCCTACGAGCAGTACTTC	TRBD1	TRBV6-1	TRBJ2-7	few
CASSPGTGDYGYTF	TGTGCCAGCAGCCCGGGGACAGGGGACTATGGCTACACCTTC	TRBD1	TRBV3-1	TRBJ1-2	many
CASRQDLSNYGYTF	TGTGCCAGCAGACAGGACCTCTCTAACTATGGCTACACCTTC	NA	TRBV5-4	TRBJ1-2	NA
CASSLIGLAGVVETQYF	TGTGCCAGCAGCTTAATTGGGTTAGCGGGGGTGGTGGAGACCCAGTACTTC	TRBD2	TRBV7-2	TRBJ2-5	NA
CASSEDYRENTEAFF	TGTGCCAGCAGTGAGGATTATCGGGAAAACACTGAAGCTTTCTTT	NA	TRBV2	TRBJ1-1	many
CASSPNPWRVTYNEQFF	TGTGCCAGCAGCCCGAATCCTTGGCGGGTAACTTACAATGAGCAGTTCTTC	NA	TRBV7-2	TRBJ2-1	NA
CASSLGMPGQPQHF	TGTGCCAGCAGCTTAGGCATGCCGGGTCAGCCCCAGCATTTT	NA	TRBV7-2	TRBJ1-5	many
CASSPGGGEKLFF	TGTGCCAGCAGTCCCGGAGGGGGGGAAAAACTGTTTTTT	NA	TRBV18	TRBJ1-4	many
CASTSSGGASEQYF	TGTGCCAGCACTAGTAGCGGGGGGGCGAGCGAGCAGTACTTC	TRBD2	TRBV2	TRBJ2-7	NA
CASTNSGAEQYF	TGTGCCAGCACCAACTCGGGGGCCGAGCAGTACTTC	NA	TRBV7-9	TRBJ2-7	many
CASNPREPTNTEAFF	TGTGCCAGCAACCCCCGGGAACCTACGAACACTGAAGCTTTCTTT	NA	TRBV28	TRBJ1-1	many
CSVEDQGLLNTEAFF	TGCAGCGTTGAAGATCAAGGACTTTTGAACACTGAAGCTTTCTTT	NA	TRBV29-1	TRBJ1-1	NA